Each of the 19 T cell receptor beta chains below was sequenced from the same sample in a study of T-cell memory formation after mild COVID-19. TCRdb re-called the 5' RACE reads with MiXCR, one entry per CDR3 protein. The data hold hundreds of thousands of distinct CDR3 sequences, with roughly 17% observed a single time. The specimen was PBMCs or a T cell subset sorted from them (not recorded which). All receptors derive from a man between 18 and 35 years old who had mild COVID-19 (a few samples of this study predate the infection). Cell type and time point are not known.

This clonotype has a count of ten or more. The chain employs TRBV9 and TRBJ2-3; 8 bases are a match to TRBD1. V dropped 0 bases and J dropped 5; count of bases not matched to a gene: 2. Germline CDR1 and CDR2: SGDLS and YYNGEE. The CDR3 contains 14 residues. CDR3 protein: CASSVAGGEDTQYF. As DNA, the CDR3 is TGTGCCAGCAGCGTAGCAGGGGGCGAAGATACGCAGTATTTT.

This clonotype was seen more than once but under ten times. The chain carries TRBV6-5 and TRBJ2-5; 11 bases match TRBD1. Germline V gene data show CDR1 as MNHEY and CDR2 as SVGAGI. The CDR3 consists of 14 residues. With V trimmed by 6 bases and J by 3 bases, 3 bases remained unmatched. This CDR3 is CASRAGQGEETQYF. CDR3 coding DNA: TGTGCCAGCAGAGCGGGACAGGGGGAAGAGACCCAGTACTTC.

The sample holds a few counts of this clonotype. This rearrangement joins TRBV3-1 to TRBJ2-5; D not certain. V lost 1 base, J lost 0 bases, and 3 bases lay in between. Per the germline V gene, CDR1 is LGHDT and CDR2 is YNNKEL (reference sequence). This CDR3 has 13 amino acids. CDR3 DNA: TGTGCCAGCAGCCAAGGATACCAAGAGACCCAGTACTTC. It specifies CASSQGYQETQYF.

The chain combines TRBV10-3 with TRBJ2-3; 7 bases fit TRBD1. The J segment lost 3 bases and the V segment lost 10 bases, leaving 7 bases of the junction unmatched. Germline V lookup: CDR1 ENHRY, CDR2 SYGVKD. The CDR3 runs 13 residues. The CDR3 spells CATYRTGTDTQYF. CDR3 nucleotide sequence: TGTGCCACTTACAGGACAGGTACAGATACGCAGTATTTT.

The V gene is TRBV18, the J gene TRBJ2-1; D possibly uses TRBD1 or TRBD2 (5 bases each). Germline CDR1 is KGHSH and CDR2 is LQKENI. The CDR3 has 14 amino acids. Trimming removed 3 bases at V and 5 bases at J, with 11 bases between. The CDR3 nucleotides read TGTGCCAGCTCACCCTGGGACGCTAACAATGAGCAGTTCTTC. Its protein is CASSPWDANNEQFF.

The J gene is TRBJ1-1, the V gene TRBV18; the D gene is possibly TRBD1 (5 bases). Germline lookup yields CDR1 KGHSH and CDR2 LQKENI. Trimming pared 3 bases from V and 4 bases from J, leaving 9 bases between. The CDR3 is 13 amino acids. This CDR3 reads CASSPTEPTEAFF. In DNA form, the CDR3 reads TGTGCCAGCTCACCGACAGAGCCCACTGAAGCTTTCTTT.

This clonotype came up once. CDR3 sequence (DNA): TGTGCCAGCAGTTTAAGGACTAATGAAAAACTGTTTTTT. Translating gives CASSLRTNEKLFF. The genes are TRBV2 and TRBJ1-4, with D uncertain. V lost 5 bases, J lost 2 bases, and 6 bases lay in between. The CDR3 has 13 amino acids. The germline CDR1 and CDR2 sequences are SNHLY and FYNNEI.

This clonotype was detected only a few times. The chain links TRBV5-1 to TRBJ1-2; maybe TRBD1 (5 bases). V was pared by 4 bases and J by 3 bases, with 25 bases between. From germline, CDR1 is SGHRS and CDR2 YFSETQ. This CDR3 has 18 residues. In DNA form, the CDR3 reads TGCGCCAGCAGCGGGGGTGGTGCGGACGGGCCCGGGTACTATGGCTACACCTTC. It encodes CASSGGGADGPGYYGYTF.

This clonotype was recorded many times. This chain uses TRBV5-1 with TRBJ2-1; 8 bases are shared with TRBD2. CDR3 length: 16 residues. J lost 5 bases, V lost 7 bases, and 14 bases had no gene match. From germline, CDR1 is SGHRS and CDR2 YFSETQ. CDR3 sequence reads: CASEPPGGGRNNEQFF. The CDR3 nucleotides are TGCGCCAGCGAACCTCCCGGCGGGGGGAGAAACAATGAGCAGTTCTTC.

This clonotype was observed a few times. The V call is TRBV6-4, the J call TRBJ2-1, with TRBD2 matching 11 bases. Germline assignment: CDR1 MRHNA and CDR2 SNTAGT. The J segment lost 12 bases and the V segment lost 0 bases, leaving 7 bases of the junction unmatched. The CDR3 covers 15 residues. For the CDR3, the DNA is TGTGCCAGCAGTGACTCGGCTAGCGGGGGGCGGCGGCAGTTCTTC. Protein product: CASSDSASGGRRQFF.

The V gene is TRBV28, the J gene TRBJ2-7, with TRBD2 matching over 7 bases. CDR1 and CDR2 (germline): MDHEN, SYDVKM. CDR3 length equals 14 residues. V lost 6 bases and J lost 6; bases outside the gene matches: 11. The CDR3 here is CASSPGGPLFEQYV. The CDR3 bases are TGTGCCAGCAGCCCGGGGGGACCTTTATTCGAGCAGTACGTC.

The CDR3 nucleotides read TGCGCCAGCAGCCAATTGGGGCTAACCTACAATGAGCAGTTCTTC. Protein: CASSQLGLTYNEQFF. V and J are TRBV4-1 and TRBJ2-1; D might be TRBD1 (5 bases). V was cut by 2 bases and J by 2 bases, with 10 bases left in between. The CDR3 is made up of 15 amino acids. Germline V gene sequence: CDR1 MGHRA, CDR2 YSYEKL.

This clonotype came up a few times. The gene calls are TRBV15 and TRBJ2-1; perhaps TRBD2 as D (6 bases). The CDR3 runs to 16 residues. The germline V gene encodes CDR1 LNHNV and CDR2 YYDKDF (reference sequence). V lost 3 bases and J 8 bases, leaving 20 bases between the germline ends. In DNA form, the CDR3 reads TGTGCCACCAGCAGCCTCGGAGGGCTGTCATCATATGAGCAGTTCTTC. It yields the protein CATSSLGGLSSYEQFF.

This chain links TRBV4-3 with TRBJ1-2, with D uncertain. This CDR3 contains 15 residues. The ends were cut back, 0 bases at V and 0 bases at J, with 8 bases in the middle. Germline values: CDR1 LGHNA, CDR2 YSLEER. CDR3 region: CASSQEGLTNYGYTF. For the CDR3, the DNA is TGCGCCAGCAGCCAAGAAGGGCTGACTAACTATGGCTACACCTTC.

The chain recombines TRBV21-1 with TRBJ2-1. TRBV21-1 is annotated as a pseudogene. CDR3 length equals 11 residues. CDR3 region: CASSKAGLQFF. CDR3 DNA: TGTGCCAGCAGCAAAGCCGGGCTCCAGTTCTTC.

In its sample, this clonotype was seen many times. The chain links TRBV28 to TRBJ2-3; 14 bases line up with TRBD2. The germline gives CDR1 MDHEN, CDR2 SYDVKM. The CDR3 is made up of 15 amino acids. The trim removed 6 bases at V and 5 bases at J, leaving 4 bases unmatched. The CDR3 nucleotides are TGTGCCAGCAGCGGGACTAGCGGGGGACAAGATACGCAGTATTTT. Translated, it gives CASSGTSGGQDTQYF.

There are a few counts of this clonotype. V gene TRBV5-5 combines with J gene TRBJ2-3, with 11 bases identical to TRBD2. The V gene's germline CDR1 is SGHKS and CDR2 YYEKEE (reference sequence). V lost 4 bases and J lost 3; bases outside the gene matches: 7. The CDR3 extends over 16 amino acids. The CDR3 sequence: CASSPWLAGGTDTQYF. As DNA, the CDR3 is TGTGCCAGCAGCCCATGGCTAGCGGGGGGAACAGATACGCAGTATTTT.

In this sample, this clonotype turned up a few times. The CDR3 reads CAISVGQGRGYGYTF. In DNA, the CDR3 is TGTGCCATCAGTGTTGGACAGGGGCGAGGCTATGGCTACACCTTC. This chain links TRBV10-3 with TRBJ1-2; 9 bases agree with TRBD1. The CDR3 runs to 15 residues. V shed 4 bases and J 4 bases; nucleotides not matched to a gene: 7. In germline, CDR1 is ENHRY, CDR2 SYGVKD.

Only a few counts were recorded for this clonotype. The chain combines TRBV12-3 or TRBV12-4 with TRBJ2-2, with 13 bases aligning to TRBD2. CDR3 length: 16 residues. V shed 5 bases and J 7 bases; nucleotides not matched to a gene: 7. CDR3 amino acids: CASSLTSGGTFGELFF. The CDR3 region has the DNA TGTGCCAGCAGTCTGACTAGCGGGGGGACTTTCGGGGAGCTGTTTTTT.